The 20 T cell receptor beta chains presented below share a single source sample, sequenced in a study of CXCR3-negative and CXCR3-positive naive CD8 T cells. Regarding the study as a whole: CXCR3-positive naive cells carried more hydrophobic TRB CDR3s than CXCR3-negative ones.

It was by 5' RACE with UMI labels that the TRB cDNA libraries were prepared. TCRdb reprocessed the 5' RACE reads and stores each CDR3 protein as one record, lacking DNA. The sample table sets out 130,000 or so distinct CDR3 sequences. No antigen is known for these receptors. The specimen sequenced was naive CXCR3+ CD8+ T cells from blood. Subset indicated: CD45RO-CCR7+CD27+CD95- naive CD8+ T cells expressing CXCR3 (TNR3+). The receptors derive from a human donor in good health. Some clones in this sample may be carry-over from other donors' samples.

The rearrangement uses TRBV29-1 and TRBJ1-1. Germline CDR1 SQVTM, CDR2 ANQGSEA. This CDR3 spans 12 amino acids. This CDR3 reads CSDAGGYTEAFF.

The chain combines TRBV7-9 with TRBJ2-7; TCRdb selects TRBD1, and the lack of DNA leaves this call unchecked. This CDR3 is built from 16 residues. Germline V gives CDR1 SEHNR, CDR2 FQNEAQ (reference sequence). The CDR3 protein is CASSLLAGTGAEEQYF. Complete variable domain (other parts from reference TRBV7-9 and TRBJ2-7): DTGVSQNPRHKITKRGQNVTFRCDPISEHNRLYWYRQTLGQGPEFLTYFQNEAQLEKSRLLSDRFSAERPKGSFSTLEIQRTEQGDSAMYLCASSLLAGTGAEEQYFGPGTRLTVT.

The V gene is TRBV28, the J gene TRBJ1-3. CDR3 length equals 12 residues. Germline V lookup: CDR1 MDHEN, CDR2 SYDVKM. The CDR3 protein is CATLEPGNTIYF.

The genes are TRBV15 and TRBJ2-5; TCRdb returns TRBD2, unconfirmable since there is no DNA. Germline V gene lookup returns CDR1 LNHNV and CDR2 YYDKDF (reference sequence). The CDR3 runs 16 residues. CDR3 sequence reads: CATSSELAGGEETQYF. The full variable domain, with the rest looked up from reference TRBV15 and TRBJ2-5, is DAMVIQNPRYQVTQFGKPVTLSCSQTLNHNVMYWYQQKSSQAPKLLFHYYDKDFNNEADTPDNFQSRRPNTSFCFLDIRSPGLGDTAMYLCATSSELAGGEETQYFGPGTRLLVL.

The V gene is TRBV14, the J gene TRBJ2-7; absent DNA, TCRdb's TRBD1 call cannot be checked. This CDR3 contains 14 residues. The germline V gene has CDR1 SGHDN and CDR2 FVKESK. CDR3 in amino acids: CASSPRTGSHEQYF.

The V call is TRBV29-1, the J call TRBJ1-2. Germline values: CDR1 SQVTM, CDR2 ANQGSEA. The CDR3 is 14 residues long. CDR3 in amino acids: CSVEDLVINYGYTF.

The gene calls are TRBV7-2 and TRBJ1-1; lacking DNA, the TRBD1 call made by TCRdb goes unchecked. Germline V gene sequence: CDR1 SGHTA, CDR2 FQGNSA. CDR3 size: 15 residues. CDR3 sequence reads: CASSLSMGGFAEAFF. Complete variable domain (other parts from reference TRBV7-2 and TRBJ1-1): GAGVSQSPSNKVTEKGKDVELRCDPISGHTALYWYRQSLGQGLEFLIYFQGNSAPDKSGLPSDRFSAERTGGSVSTLTIQRTQQEDSAVYLCASSLSMGGFAEAFFGQGTRLTVV.

V is TRBV14 and J is TRBJ1-1. This CDR3 comprises 13 residues. Germline assignment: CDR1 SGHDN and CDR2 FVKESK. CDR3 loop: CASSHGWNTEAFF. Full variable domain (rest looked up from reference TRBV14 and TRBJ1-1): EAGVTQFPSHSVIEKGQTVTLRCDPISGHDNLYWYRRVMGKEIKFLLHFVKESKQDESGMPNNRFLAERTGGTYSTLKVQPAELEDSGVYFCASSHGWNTEAFFGQGTRLTVV.

The chain combines TRBV7-2 with TRBJ2-1; the D gene TCRdb calls, TRBD2, cannot be checked with no DNA. The CDR3 covers 15 residues. Germline values: CDR1 SGHTA, CDR2 FQGNSA. This chain's CDR3 is CASSSHGGPGNEQFF.

The rearrangement links TRBV5-1 to TRBJ2-7; TCRdb reports TRBD1, a call that lacks DNA to check it against. Germline V gene data show CDR1 as SGHRS and CDR2 as YFSETQ. This CDR3 is 15 amino acids long. This chain's CDR3 is CASRTTPGAAYEQYF.

V and J are TRBV30 and TRBJ2-1; the TRBD2 assignment by TCRdb is unverifiable without DNA. CDR1 is GTSNPN, CDR2 SVGIG, per germline (reference sequence). This CDR3 region has 14 residues. CDR3 sequence reads: CAWKLASSYNEQFF.

This chain links TRBV29-1 with TRBJ2-3; the TCRdb D gene call, TRBD2, has no DNA to confirm it. Germline CDR1 reads SQVTM; CDR2 reads ANQGSEA. CDR3 length: 17 amino acids. The CDR3 loop reads CSVEDPLTSGSPDTQYF.

The chain links TRBV11-2 to TRBJ1-2. The CDR3 covers 15 residues. Germline V gives CDR1 SGHAT, CDR2 FQNNGV. The CDR3 sequence: CASSLVEGVNYGYTF.

The rearrangement joins TRBV28 to TRBJ2-1; the D call from TCRdb, TRBD2, cannot be confirmed without DNA. The CDR3 contains 13 residues. The V gene's germline CDR1 is MDHEN and CDR2 SYDVKM. CDR3 sequence reads: CASSLRRDNEQFF.

The rearrangement links TRBV12-3 or TRBV12-4 to TRBJ1-1; TCRdb proposes TRBD1, but this gene call is untestable without DNA. The CDR3 is 14 amino acids. The CDR3 spells CASSSRDTDTEAFF.

The rearrangement uses TRBV4-1 and TRBJ1-2. The CDR3 sequence is 15 residues long. CDR1 is MGHRA, CDR2 YSYEKL, per germline. The CDR3 sequence is CASSQARGGSYGYTF.

The chain joins TRBV4-1 to TRBJ2-3. CDR1 and CDR2 (germline): MGHRA, YSYEKL. The CDR3 has 13 amino acids. The CDR3: CASRGRSEDTQYF.

The rearrangement joins TRBV28 to TRBJ2-5; TCRdb gives TRBD1 as the D gene, but with no DNA this cannot be confirmed. Germline values: CDR1 MDHEN, CDR2 SYDVKM. The CDR3 runs to 13 residues. The CDR3 region is CASSGGLVETQYF.

V usage is TRBV15 and J usage is TRBJ2-2. This CDR3 is built from 18 residues. CDR1 is LNHNV and CDR2 is YYDKDF in the germline V gene (reference sequence). The CDR3 sequence: CATSRDHSLYLNTGELFF. The variable domain in full, with the rest retrieved from reference TRBV15 and TRBJ2-2, is DAMVIQNPRYQVTQFGKPVTLSCSQTLNHNVMYWYQQKSSQAPKLLFHYYDKDFNNEADTPDNFQSRRPNTSFCFLDIRSPGLGDTAMYLCATSRDHSLYLNTGELFFGEGSRLTVL.

The chain couples TRBV9 to TRBJ2-7; with no DNA, the TCRdb D assignment of TRBD1 cannot be verified. The CDR3 runs 13 residues. CDR1 and CDR2 (germline): SGDLS, YYNGEE. This CDR3 is CASSPGGDYEQYF.